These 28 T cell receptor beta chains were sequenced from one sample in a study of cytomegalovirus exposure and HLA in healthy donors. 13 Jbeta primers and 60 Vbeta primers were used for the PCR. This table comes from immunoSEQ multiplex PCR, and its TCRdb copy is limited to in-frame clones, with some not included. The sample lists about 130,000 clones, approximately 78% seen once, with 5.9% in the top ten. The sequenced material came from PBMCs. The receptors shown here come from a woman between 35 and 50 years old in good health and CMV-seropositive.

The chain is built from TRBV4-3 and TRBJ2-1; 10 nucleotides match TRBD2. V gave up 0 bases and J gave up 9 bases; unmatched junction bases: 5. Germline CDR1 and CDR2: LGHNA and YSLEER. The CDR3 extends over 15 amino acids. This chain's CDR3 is CASSQEPAGGGEQFF. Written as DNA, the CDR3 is TGCGCCAGCAGCCAAGAACCAGCGGGAGGGGGTGAGCAGTTCTTC.

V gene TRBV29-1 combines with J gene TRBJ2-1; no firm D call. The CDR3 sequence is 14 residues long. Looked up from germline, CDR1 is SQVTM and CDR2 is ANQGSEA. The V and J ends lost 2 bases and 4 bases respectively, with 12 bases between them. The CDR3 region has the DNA TGCAGCGTTGAATTCTGGGCGCAGTACAATGAGCAGTTCTTC. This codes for CSVEFWAQYNEQFF.

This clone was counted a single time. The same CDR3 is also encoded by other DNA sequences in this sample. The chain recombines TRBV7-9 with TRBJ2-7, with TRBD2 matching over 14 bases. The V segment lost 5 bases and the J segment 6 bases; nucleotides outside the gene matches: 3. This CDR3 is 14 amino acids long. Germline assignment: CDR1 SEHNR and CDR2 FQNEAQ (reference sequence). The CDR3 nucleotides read TGTGCCAGCAGCCTGACTAGCGGGAGGGGCGAGCAGTACTTC. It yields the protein CASSLTSGRGEQYF.

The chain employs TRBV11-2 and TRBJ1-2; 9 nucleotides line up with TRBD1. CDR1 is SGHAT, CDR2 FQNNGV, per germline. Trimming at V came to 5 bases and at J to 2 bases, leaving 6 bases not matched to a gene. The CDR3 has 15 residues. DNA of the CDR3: TGTGCCAGCAGCCTTTCGGACAGGGGCAACTATGGCTACACCTTC. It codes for CASSLSDRGNYGYTF.

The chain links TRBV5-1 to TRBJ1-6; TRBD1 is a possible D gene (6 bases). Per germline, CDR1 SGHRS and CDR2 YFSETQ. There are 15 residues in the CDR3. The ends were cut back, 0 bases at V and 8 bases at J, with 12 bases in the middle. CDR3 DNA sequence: TGCGCCAGCAGCTTGGTGGGCAGGGGATATTCACCCCTCCACTTT. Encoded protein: CASSLVGRGYSPLHF.

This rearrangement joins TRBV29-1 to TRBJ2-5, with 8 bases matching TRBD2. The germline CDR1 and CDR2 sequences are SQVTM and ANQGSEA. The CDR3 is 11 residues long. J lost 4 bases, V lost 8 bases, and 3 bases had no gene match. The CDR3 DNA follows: TGCAGCACGGGGGGGCCAGAGACCCAGTACTTC. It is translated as CSTGGPETQYF.

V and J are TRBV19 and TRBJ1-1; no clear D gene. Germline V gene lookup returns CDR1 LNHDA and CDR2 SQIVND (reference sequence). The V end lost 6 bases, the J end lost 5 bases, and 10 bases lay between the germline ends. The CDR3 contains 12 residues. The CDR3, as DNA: TGTGCCAGTAGCTCCGAGAGGACTGAAGCTTTCTTT. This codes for CASSSERTEAFF.

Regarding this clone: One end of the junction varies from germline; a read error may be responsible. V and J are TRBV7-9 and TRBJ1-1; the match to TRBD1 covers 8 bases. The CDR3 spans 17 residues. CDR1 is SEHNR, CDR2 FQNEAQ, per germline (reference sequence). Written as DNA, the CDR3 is TGTTCCAGCAGCTTAATCAGTTGGGGACAGGAGCACACTGAAGCTTTCTTT. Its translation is CSSSLISWGQEHTEAFF. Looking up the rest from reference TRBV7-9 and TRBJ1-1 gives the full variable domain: DTGVSQNPRHKITKRGQNVTFRCDPISEHNRLYWYRQTLGQGPEFLTYFQNEAQLEKSRLLSDRFSAERPKGSFSTLEIQRTEQGDSAMYLCSSSLISWGQEHTEAFFGQGTRLTVV.

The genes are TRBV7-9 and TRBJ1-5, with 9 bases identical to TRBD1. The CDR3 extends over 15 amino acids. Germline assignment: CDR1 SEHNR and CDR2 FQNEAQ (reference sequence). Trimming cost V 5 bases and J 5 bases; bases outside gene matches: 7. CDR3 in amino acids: CASSQGQGFDQPQHF. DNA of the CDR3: TGTGCCAGCAGCCAGGGACAGGGATTTGATCAGCCCCAGCATTTT.

CDR3 loop: CASSLLGGMDTEAFF. The CDR3 coding sequence is TGTGCCAGCAGCTTATTAGGGGGCATGGACACTGAAGCTTTCTTT. The chain uses TRBV7-3 and TRBJ1-1; 7 bases are a match to TRBD1. Germline V gene sequence: CDR1 SGHTA, CDR2 FQGTGA. This CDR3 region has 15 residues. The junction had 6 bases not matched to a gene; V was cut back by 2 bases and J by 3 bases. Full variable domain (outside the CDR3, taken from reference TRBV7-3 and TRBJ1-1): GAGVSQTPSNKVTEKGKYVELRCDPISGHTALYWYRQSLGQGPEFLIYFQGTGAADDSGLPNDRFFAVRPEGSVSTLKIQRTERGDSAVYLCASSLLGGMDTEAFFGQGTRLTVV.

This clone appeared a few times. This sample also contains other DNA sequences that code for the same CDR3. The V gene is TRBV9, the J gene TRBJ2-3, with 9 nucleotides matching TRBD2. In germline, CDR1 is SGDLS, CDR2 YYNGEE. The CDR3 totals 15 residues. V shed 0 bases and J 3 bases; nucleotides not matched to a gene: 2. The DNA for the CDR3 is TGTGCCAGCAGCGTAGGCCTAGCGGGGACAGATACGCAGTATTTT. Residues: CASSVGLAGTDTQYF.

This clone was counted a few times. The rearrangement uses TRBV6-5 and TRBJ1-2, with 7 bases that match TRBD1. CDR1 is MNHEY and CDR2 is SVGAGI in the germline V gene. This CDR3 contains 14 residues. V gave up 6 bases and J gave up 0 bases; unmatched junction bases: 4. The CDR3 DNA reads TGTGCCAGCAGACAGGGGATAGCTAACTATGGCTACACCTTC. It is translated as CASRQGIANYGYTF.

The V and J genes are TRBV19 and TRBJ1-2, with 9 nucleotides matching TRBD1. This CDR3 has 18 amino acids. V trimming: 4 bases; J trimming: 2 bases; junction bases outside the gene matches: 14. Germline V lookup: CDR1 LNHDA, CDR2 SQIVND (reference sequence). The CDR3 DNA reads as TGTGCCAGTAGTAAATATGGACAGGGGATCACTCAGAACTATGGCTACACCTTC. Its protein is CASSKYGQGITQNYGYTF.

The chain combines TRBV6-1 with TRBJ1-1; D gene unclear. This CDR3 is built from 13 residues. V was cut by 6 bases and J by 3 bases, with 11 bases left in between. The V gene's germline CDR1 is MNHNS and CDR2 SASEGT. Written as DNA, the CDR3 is TGTGCCAGCAGAAAAGAACTCGACACTGAAGCTTTCTTT. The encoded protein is CASRKELDTEAFF.

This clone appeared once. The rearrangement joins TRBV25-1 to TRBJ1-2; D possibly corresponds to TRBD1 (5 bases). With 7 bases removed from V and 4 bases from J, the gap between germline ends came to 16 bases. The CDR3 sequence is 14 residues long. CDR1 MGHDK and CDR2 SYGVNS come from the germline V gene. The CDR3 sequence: CASTKSGLFYGYTF. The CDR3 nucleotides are TGTGCCAGCACCAAATCGGGACTCTTCTATGGCTACACCTTC.

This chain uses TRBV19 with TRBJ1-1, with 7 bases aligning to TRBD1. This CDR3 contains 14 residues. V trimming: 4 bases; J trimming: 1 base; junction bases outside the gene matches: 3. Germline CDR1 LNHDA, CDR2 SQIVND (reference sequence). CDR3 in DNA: TGTGCCAGTAGTAACGACAGGGCGAACACTGAAGCTTTCTTT. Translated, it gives CASSNDRANTEAFF.

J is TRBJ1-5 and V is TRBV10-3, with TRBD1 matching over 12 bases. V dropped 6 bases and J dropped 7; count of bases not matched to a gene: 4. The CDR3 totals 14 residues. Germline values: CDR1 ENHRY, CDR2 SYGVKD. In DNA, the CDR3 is TGTGCCATCAGCCCGGGACAGGGGGCACAGCCCCAGCATTTT. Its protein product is CAISPGQGAQPQHF.

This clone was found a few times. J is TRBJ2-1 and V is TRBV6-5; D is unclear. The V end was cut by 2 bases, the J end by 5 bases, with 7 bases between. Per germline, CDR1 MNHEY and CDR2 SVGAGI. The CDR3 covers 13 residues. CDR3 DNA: TGTGCCAGCAGTTACGACAAGAACAATGAGCAGTTCTTC. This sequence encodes CASSYDKNNEQFF.

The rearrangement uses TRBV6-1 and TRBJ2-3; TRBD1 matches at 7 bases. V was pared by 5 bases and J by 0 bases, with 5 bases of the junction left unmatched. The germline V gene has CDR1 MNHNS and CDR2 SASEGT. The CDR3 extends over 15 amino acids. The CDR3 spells CASSLQGSSTDTQYF. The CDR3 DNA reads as TGTGCCAGCAGTCTACAGGGGTCTAGCACAGATACGCAGTATTTT.

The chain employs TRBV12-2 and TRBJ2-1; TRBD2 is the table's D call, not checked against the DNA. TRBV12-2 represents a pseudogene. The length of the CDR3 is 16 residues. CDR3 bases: TGTGCAAGTCGCCCTATAGCGGGAGAAAATGAAGTTGAGCAGTTCTTC. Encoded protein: CASRPIAGENEVEQFF.

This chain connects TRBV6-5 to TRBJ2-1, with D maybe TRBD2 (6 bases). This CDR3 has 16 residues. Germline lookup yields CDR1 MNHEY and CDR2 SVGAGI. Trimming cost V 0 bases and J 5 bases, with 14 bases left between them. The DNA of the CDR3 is TGTGCCAGCAGTTACTCGAGGTTAGCGGTAAACAATGAGCAGTTCTTC. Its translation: CASSYSRLAVNNEQFF.

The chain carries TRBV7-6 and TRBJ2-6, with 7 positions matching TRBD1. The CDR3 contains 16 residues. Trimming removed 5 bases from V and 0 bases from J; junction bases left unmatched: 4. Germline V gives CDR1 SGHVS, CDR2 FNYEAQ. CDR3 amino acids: CASSRTGASGANVLTF. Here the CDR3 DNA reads TGTGCCAGCAGCCGTACAGGGGCCTCTGGGGCCAACGTCCTGACTTTC.

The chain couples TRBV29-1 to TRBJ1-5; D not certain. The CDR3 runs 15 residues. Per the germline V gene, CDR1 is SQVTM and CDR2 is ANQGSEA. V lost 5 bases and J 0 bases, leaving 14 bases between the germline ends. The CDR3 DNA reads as TGCAGCGTTTCAGGACTTGGGGATAGCAATCAGCCCCAGCATTTT. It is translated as CSVSGLGDSNQPQHF.

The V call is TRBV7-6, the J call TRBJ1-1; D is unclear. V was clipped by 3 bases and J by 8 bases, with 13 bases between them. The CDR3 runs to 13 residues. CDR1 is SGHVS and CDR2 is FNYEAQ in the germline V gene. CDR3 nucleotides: TGTGCCAGCAGCTTGGGAGAGAGCACCGAAGCTTTCTTT. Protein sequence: CASSLGESTEAFF.

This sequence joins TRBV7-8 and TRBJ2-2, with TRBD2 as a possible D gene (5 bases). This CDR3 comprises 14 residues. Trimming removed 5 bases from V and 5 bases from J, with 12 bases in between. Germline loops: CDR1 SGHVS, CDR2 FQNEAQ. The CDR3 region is CASSQLSGTGELFF. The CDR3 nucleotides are TGTGCCAGCAGCCAGCTTTCGGGAACCGGGGAGCTGTTTTTT.

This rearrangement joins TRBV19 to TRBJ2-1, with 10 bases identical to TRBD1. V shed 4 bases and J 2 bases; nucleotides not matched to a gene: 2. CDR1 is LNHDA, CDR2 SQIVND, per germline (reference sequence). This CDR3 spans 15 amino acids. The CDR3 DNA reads TGTGCCAGTAGTAAGGGACAGGGGACCTACAATGAGCAGTTCTTC. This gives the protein CASSKGQGTYNEQFF.

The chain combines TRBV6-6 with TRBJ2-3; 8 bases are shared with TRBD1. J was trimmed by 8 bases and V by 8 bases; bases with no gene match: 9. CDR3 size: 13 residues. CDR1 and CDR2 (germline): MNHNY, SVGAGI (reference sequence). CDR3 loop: CASQGTGPLTQYF. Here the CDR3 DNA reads TGTGCCAGCCAAGGGACAGGTCCACTTACGCAGTATTTT.

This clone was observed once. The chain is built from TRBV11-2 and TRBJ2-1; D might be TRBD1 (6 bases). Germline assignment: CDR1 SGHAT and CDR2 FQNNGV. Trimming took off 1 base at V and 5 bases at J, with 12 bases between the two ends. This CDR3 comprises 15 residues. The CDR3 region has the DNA TGTGCCAGCAGCTTAGGCCAGGGGCGCCACAATGAGCAGTTCTTC. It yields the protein CASSLGQGRHNEQFF.